These T cell receptor beta chains were read from a single sample in a study of blood T cells in healthy people across ages. TCRdb passed the 5' RACE reads through MiXCR, listing each CDR3 protein once. The table records 710,000 or so distinct CDR3 sequences, around a fifth of them present only once. The sequenced sample was blood. All receptors derive from a man in his 70s in good health. The CDR3 runs from the conserved cysteine through the conserved F or W. D genes are given only for firm matches. A clone size is listed for some rows: how often the clone was seen (once, few, many), or a class if it is expanded.

13	NA	NA	TRBJ1-1	TRBV2	TGTGCCAGCGGGAAAATGGGGGACACTGAAGCTTTCTTT	CASGKMGDTEAFF
15	few	NA	TRBJ1-5	TRBV5-1	TGCGCCAGCAGCCCTTCAGGGCAGGGAAATCAGCCCCAGCATTTT	CASSPSGQGNQPQHF
13	many	TRBD1	TRBJ2-1	TRBV5-1	TGCGCCAGCAGCTGGACAGGGGGGGATGAGCAGTTCTTC	CASSWTGGDEQFF
11	NA	NA	TRBJ2-3	TRBV12-3/TRBV12-4	TGTGCCAGCACCGAAGCAGATACGCAATATTTT	CASTEADTQYF
13	NA	NA	TRBJ1-3	TRBV7-2	TGTGCCAGCAGCTCAGGGCCGGGAAACACCATATATTTT	CASSSGPGNTIYF
14	many	NA	TRBJ1-2	TRBV3-1	TGTGCCAGCAGCCAAGCTGCAACTAACTATGGCTACACCTTC	CASSQAATNYGYTF
15	few	NA	TRBJ1-3	TRBV7-9	TGTGCCAGCAGTGACGGATCCTTCTCTGGAAACACCATATATTTT	CASSDGSFSGNTIYF
14	NA	NA	TRBJ2-3	TRBV6-4	TGTGCCAGCAGTAACAGCGGAGGCACAGATACGCAGTATTTT	CASSNSGGTDTQYF
14	few	TRBD1	TRBJ1-6	TRBV12-3/TRBV12-4	TGTGCCAGCAGGCACAGGGGGAGCCAATCACCCCTCCACTTT	CASRHRGSQSPLHF
16	few	TRBD1	TRBJ2-3	TRBV10-3	TGTGCCATCAGTCGGACAGGGGACTTTAGCACAGATACGCAGTATTTT	CAISRTGDFSTDTQYF
13	NA	NA	TRBJ2-3	TRBV5-1	TGCGCCAGCATTGGGGGGCCCACAGATACGCAGTATTTT	CASIGGPTDTQYF
15	NA	NA	TRBJ1-2	TRBV7-2	TGTGCCAGCAGCGATCGCCCTCAGCTTGGCTATGGCTACACCTTC	CASSDRPQLGYGYTF
14	NA	TRBD1	TRBJ2-2	TRBV7-2	TGTGCCAGCCACCAGGGGGAGAACACCGGGGAGCTGGTTTTT	CASHQGENTGELVF
14	few	TRBD2	TRBJ2-5	TRBV12-3/TRBV12-4	TGTGCCAGCAGCACCACTAGCGGGAGTAAGACCCAGTACTTC	CASSTTSGSKTQYF
12	few	NA	TRBJ2-7	TRBV7-2	TGTGCCAGCAGCCCCCAGGGACATGAGCAGTACTTC	CASSPQGHEQYF
13	few	NA	TRBJ2-4	TRBV12-3/TRBV12-4	TGTGCCAGCAGTTTTTGGGGCAAAAACATTCAGTACTTC	CASSFWGKNIQYF
17	NA	TRBD2	TRBJ2-3	TRBV24-1	TGTGCCACCAGTGATCCTCCTAGCGGGATTAGCACAGATACGCAGTATTTT	CATSDPPSGISTDTQYF
13	NA	NA	TRBJ2-3	TRBV24-1	TGTGCCACCGGATCAACTAGCACAGATACGCAGTATTTT	CATGSTSTDTQYF
13	NA	TRBD1	TRBJ1-2	TRBV5-1	TGCGCCAGCAGCACACGTCTCGACAGGGAGAACACCTTC	CASSTRLDRENTF